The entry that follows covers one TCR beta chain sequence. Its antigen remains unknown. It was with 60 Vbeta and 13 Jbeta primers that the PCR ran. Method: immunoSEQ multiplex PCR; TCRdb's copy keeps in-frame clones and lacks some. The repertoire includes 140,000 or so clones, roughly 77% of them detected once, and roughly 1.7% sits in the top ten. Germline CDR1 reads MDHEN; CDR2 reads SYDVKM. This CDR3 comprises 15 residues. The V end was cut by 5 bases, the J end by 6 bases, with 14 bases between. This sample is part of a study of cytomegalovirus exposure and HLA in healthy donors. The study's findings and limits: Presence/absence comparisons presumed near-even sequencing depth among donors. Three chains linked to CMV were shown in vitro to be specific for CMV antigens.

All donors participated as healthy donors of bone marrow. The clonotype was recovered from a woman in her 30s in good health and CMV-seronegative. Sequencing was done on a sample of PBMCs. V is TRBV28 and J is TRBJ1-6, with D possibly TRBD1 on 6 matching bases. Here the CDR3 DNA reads TGTGCCAGCAGTGTCACAGGGTTTCGTAATTCACCCCTCCACTTT. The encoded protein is CASSVTGFRNSPLHF.